Listed below are T cell receptor beta chains from one sample, sequenced in a study of cytomegalovirus exposure and HLA in healthy donors. Profiling relied on immunoSEQ multiplex PCR, and the TCRdb table lists in-frame clones only, not all of them. Of more than 100,000 clones listed, just over 15% are singletons. Specimen: PBMCs. The receptors here all came from a woman aged 18-29 years in good health and CMV-seronegative. Each CDR3 is given with its conserved first and last residue. A D gene is named only where the DNA matches it firmly. The size field is filled for only some rows; it gives once, few, many or a size class.

D	size	V	J	DNA	CDR3
.	few	TRBV7-2	TRBJ1-6	TGTGCCAGCAGCTCCAGCGGGGCAGGTGGTTCACCCCTCCACTTT	CASSSSGAGGSPLHF
.	.	TRBV7-9	TRBJ1-1	TGTGCCAGCAGACCGTCTAGCACTGAAGCTTTCTTT	CASRPSSTEAFF
.	few	TRBV6-1	TRBJ1-2	TGTGCCAGCGAACAGTTCTATGGCTACACCTTC	CASEQFYGYTF
.	few	TRBV2	TRBJ2-3	TGTGCCAGCAGTGAGGTGGGCCGCCACAGGGATACGCAGTATTTT	CASSEVGRHRDTQYF
.	.	TRBV6-1	TRBJ1-2	TGTGCCAGCAGTGAAGCCTGGACGGACTGGAGGGGCTACACCTTC	CASSEAWTDWRGYTF
TRBD1	.	TRBV29-1	TRBJ1-5	TGCAGCGTTGGTTGGGACAGCCGACCGGGGGAGCCCCAGCATTTT	CSVGWDSRPGEPQHF
TRBD1	.	TRBV2	TRBJ1-1	TGTGCCAGCAGTGACACGGGACAGAACAAAGCTTTCTTT	CASSDTGQNKAFF
.	.	TRBV6-5	TRBJ1-1	TGTGCCAGCAGGATAAAGCAGGGTGCCACTGAAGCTTTCTTT	CASRIKQGATEAFF
.	.	TRBV6-6	TRBJ2-7	TGTGCCAGCAGTTACTCGCCAGATTACGAGCAGTACTTC	CASSYSPDYEQYF
TRBD2	.	TRBV30	TRBJ2-3	TGTGCCTGGAGCAAACCACTAGCGGGAGTAAATTCAGATACGCAGTATTTT	CAWSKPLAGVNSDTQYF
TRBD1	few	TRBV6-5	TRBJ2-5	TGTGCCAGCAGTTGGACAGGGAACCAAGAGACCCAGTACTTC	CASSWTGNQETQYF
TRBD1	.	TRBV6-1	TRBJ2-7	TGTGCCAGCGACATACGGACAGGGATATACGAGCAGTACTTC	CASDIRTGIYEQYF
.	few	TRBV4-3	TRBJ2-1	TGCGCCAGCAGCCCCCAACGGGGGAGCTCCTACAATGAGCAGTTCTTC	CASSPQRGSSYNEQFF
TRBD1	few	TRBV10-1	TRBJ1-5	TGCGCCAGCATTCGAAGGGACAGGGACTATAGCAATCAGCCCCAGCATTTT	CASIRRDRDYSNQPQHF
.	.	TRBV6-5	TRBJ2-3	TGTGCCAGCACCCGGGCGGAGAGGGCAGATACGCAGTATTTT	CASTRAERADTQYF
TRBD2	.	TRBV6-1	TRBJ2-3	TGTGCCAGCAGCGACGAGCGGGGGGGCACAGATACGCAGTATTTT	CASSDERGGTDTQYF
.	.	TRBV7-6	TRBJ2-2	TGTGCCAGCAGCCGTGCCGGGGTCATCGGGGAGCTGTTTTTT	CASSRAGVIGELFF
TRBD2	few	TRBV28	TRBJ2-2	TGTGCCAGCAGTTTAGGGACTAGCGGGTATACCGGGGAGCTGTTTTTT	CASSLGTSGYTGELFF
.	.	TRBV19	TRBJ2-5	TGTGCCAGTAGTACTCGTCGCGGGGAGACCCAGTACTTC	CASSTRRGETQYF
.	few	TRBV6-5	TRBJ2-7	TGTGCCAGCAGTTACGGCCCGTTCCCCTACGAGCAGTACTTC	CASSYGPFPYEQYF
.	few	TRBV27	TRBJ1-1	TGTGCCAGCAGTTTAGGGCAGGGTCGGGCTTTCTTT	CASSLGQGRAFF
.	few	TRBV5-4	TRBJ1-1	TGTGCCAGCAGTGGAAAAGCGGCGGGGTCCACTGAAGCTTTCTTT	CASSGKAAGSTEAFF
.	.	TRBV7-9	TRBJ1-4	TGTGCCAGCAGCTCACAGGATCTTAATAATGAAAAACTGTTTTTT	CASSSQDLNNEKLFF
.	few	TRBV7-2	TRBJ2-7	TGTGCCAGCAGCTTAGAGAAGCAGGGGCTTAGAAACTACGAGCAGTACTTC	CASSLEKQGLRNYEQYF
.	few	TRBV6-5	TRBJ2-5	TGTGCCAGCAGTTCCCGGAGGGAGACCCAGTACTTC	CASSSRRETQYF
.	few	TRBV9	TRBJ1-2	TGTGCCAGCAAAACAGGGACCTATGGCTACACCTTC	CASKTGTYGYTF
TRBD1	.	TRBV27	TRBJ1-1	TGTGCCAGCAGTTACAGGGGGCAGTACACTGAAGCTTTCTTT	CASSYRGQYTEAFF
TRBD1	.	TRBV5-4	TRBJ2-5	TGTGCCAGCAGCCCCCGGACAGGACAAGAGACCCAGTACTTC	CASSPRTGQETQYF
TRBD1	few	TRBV12-5	TRBJ1-5	TGTGCTAGTGGGACAGGGGAAGATCAGCCCCAGCATTTT	CASGTGEDQPQHF